This TCR beta chain comes out of a study of neurological immune-mediated disorders. This clonotype was found many times. The antigen is undetermined. Findings of the study overall: For the multiple sclerosis repertoire cluster, no association with any clinical or MRI feature was found.

PBMCs stored at -80 C, 2 million in total, were the source of the unsorted libraries. TCRdb reprocessed the 5' RACE reads with MiXCR, giving one entry per CDR3 protein. The data contain 50,000 or so distinct CDR3 sequences, around 3.5% of them seen just once; the ten biggest clones take up about 6%. Germline loops: CDR1 SGHRS, CDR2 YFSETQ. Trimming took 4 bases from V and 4 from J; bases not matched to a gene: 5. CDR3 length: 15 amino acids. Material: PBMCs. The genes are TRBV5-1 and TRBJ1-2; 12 bases are a match to TRBD1. The receptor was derived from a middle-aged man with multiple sclerosis. This chain's CDR3 is CASSPGQGAIYGYTF. In DNA form, the CDR3 reads TGCGCCAGCAGCCCGGGACAGGGGGCAATCTATGGCTACACCTTC.